This T cell receptor (beta chain) came from a study of technical replicates of blood from a handful of donors. The protocol was immunoSEQ multiplex PCR, while the TCRdb copy is restricted to in-frame clones and leaves out a portion. The sample shows about 100,000 clones, approximately 95% of them seen only once. CDR1 and CDR2 from the germline V gene are MNHEY and SMNVEV (reference sequence). V was pared by 5 bases and J by 4 bases, with 9 bases of the junction left unmatched. The CDR3 sequence is 15 residues long. The chain couples TRBV27 to TRBJ2-7; 9 bases are shared with TRBD1. The origin of this receptor is a human donor in good health. Material: T cells isolated from PBMCs. CDR3 protein: CASSQRTGALYEQYF. In DNA form, the CDR3 reads TGTGCCAGCAGTCAGAGGACAGGGGCTCTTTACGAGCAGTACTTC.